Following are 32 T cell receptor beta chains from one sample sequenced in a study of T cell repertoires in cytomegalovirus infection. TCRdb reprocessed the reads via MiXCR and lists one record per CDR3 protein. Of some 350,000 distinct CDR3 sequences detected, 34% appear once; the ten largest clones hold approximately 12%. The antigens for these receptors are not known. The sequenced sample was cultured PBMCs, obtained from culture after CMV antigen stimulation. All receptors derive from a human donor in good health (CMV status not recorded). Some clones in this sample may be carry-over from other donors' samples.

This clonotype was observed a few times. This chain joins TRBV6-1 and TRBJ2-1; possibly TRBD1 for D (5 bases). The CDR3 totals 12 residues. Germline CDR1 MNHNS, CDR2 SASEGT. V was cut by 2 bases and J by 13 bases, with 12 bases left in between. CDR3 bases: TGTGCCAGCAGTGAAATGATGGGGCCTCAGTTCTTC. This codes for CASSEMMGPQFF.

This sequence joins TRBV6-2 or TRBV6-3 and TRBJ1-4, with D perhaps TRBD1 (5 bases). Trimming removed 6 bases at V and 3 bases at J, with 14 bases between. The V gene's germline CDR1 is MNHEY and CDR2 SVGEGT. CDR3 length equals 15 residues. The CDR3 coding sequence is TGTGCCAGCAGCGACCTGGGACCGCCTAATGAAAAACTGTTTTTT. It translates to CASSDLGPPNEKLFF.

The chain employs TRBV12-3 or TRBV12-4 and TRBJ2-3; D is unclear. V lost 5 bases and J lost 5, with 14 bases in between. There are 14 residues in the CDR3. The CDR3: CASSLRTQGDTQYF. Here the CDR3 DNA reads TGTGCCAGCAGTCTAAGGACCCAAGGAGATACGCAGTATTTT.

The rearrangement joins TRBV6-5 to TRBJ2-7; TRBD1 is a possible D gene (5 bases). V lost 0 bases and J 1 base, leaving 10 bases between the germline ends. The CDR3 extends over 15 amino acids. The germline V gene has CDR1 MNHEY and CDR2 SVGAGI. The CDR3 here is CASSYSDSSSYEQYF. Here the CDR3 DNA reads TGTGCCAGCAGTTACTCAGACAGTTCTTCCTACGAGCAGTACTTC.

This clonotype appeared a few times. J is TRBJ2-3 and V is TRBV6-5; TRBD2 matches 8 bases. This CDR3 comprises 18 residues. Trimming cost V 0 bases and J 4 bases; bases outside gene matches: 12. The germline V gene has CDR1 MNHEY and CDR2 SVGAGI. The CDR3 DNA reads TGTGCCAGCAGTTACTCGACCCCAGCGGGAGAAGGGGCAGATACGCAGTATTTT. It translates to CASSYSTPAGEGADTQYF.

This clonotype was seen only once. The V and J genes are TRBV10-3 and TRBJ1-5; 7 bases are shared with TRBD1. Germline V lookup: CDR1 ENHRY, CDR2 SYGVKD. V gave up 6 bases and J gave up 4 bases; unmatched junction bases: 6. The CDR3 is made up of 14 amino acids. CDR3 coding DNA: TGTGCCATCAGCGCCGGGACAGAGAATCAGCCCCAGCATTTT. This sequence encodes CAISAGTENQPQHF.

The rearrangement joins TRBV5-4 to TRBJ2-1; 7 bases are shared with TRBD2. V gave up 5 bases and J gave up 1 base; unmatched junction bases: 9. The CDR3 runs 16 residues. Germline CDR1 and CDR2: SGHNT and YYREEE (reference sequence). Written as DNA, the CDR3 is TGTGCCAGCAGGGGCGGGAGTAGTAGGTCCTACAATGAGCAGTTCTTC. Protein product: CASRGGSSRSYNEQFF.

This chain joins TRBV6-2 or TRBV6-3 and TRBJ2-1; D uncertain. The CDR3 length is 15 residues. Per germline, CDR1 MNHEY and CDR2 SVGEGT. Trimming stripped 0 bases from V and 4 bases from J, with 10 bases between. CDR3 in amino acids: CASSYSFVGYNEQFF. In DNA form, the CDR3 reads TGTGCCAGCAGTTACTCGTTTGTGGGATACAATGAGCAGTTCTTC.

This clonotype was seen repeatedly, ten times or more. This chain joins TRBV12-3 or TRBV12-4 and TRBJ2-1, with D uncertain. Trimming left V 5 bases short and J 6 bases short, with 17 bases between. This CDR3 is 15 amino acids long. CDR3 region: CASSLSSLTGNEQFF. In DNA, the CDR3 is TGTGCCAGCAGTCTGAGTTCCCTCACCGGCAATGAGCAGTTCTTC.

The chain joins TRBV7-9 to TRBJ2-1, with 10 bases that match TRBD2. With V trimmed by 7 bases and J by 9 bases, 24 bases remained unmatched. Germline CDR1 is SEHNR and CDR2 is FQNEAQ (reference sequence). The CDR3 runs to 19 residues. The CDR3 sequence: CASNPLLLAGDPHYAEQFF. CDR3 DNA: TGTGCCAGCAATCCCCTCCTGCTAGCGGGAGACCCCCACTATGCTGAGCAGTTCTTC. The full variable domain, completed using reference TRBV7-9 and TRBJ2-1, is DTGVSQNPRHKITKRGQNVTFRCDPISEHNRLYWYRQTLGQGPEFLTYFQNEAQLEKSRLLSDRFSAERPKGSFSTLEIQRTEQGDSAMYLCASNPLLLAGDPHYAEQFFGPGTRLTVL.

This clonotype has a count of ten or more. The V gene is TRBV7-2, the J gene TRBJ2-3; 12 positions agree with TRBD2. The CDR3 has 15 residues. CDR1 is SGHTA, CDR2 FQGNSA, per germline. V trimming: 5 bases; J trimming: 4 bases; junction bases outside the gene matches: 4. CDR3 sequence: CASSPTSGRADTQYF. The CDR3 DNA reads TGTGCCAGCAGCCCGACTAGCGGGAGAGCAGATACGCAGTATTTT.

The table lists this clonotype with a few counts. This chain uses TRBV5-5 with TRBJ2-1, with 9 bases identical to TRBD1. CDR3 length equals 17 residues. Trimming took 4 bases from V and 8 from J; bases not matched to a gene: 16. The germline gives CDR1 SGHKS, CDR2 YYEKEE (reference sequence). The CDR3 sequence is CASSQMYGTGRNDEQFF. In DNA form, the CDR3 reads TGTGCCAGCAGCCAAATGTACGGGACAGGGAGGAACGATGAGCAGTTCTTC.

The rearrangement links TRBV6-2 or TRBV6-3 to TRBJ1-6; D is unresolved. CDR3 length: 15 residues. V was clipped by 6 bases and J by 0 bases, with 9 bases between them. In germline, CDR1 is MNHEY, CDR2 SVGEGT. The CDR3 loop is CASRSGSSYNSPLHF. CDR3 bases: TGTGCCAGCAGATCGGGAAGCTCCTATAATTCACCCCTCCACTTT.

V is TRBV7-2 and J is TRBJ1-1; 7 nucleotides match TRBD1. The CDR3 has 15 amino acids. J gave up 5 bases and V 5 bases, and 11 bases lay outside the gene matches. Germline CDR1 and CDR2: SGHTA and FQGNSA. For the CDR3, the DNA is TGTGCCAGCAGCCCTAGACAGGGACGATGGACTGAAGCTTTCTTT. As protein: CASSPRQGRWTEAFF.

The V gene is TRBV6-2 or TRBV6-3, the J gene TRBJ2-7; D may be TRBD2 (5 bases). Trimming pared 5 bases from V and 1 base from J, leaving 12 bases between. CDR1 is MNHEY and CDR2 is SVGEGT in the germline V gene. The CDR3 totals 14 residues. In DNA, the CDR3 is TGTGCCAGCAGTCAGCGGCTGGAATCCTACGAGCAGTACGTC. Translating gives CASSQRLESYEQYV.

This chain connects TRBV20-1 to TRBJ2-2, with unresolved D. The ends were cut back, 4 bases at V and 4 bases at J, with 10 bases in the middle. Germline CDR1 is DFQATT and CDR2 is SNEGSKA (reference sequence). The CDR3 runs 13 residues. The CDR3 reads CSAKPKGTGELFF. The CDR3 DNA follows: TGCAGTGCTAAGCCAAAGGGCACCGGGGAGCTGTTTTTT.

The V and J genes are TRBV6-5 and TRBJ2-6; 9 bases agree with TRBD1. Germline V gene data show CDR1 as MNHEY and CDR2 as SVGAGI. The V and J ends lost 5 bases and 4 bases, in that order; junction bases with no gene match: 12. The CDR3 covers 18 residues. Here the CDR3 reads CASSGGRDRVGGANVLTF. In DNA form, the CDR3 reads TGTGCCAGCAGTGGGGGAAGGGACAGGGTGGGAGGGGCCAACGTCCTGACTTTC.

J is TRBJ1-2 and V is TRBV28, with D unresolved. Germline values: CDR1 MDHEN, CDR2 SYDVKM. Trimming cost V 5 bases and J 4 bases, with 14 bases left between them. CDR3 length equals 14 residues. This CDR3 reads CASSRSGESYGYTF. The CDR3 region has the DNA TGTGCCAGCAGTCGTTCCGGGGAATCCTATGGCTACACCTTC.

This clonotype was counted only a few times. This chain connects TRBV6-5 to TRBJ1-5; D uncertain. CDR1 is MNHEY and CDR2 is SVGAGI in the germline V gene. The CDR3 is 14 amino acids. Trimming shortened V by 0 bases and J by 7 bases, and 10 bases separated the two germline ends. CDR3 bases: TGTGCCAGCAGTTACTCGACTAATAGGCAGCCCCAGCATTTT. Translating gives CASSYSTNRQPQHF.

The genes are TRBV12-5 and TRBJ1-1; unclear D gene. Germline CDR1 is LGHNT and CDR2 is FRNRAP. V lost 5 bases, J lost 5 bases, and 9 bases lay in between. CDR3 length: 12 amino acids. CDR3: CASGMGLTEAFF. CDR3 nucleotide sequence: TGTGCTAGTGGTATGGGCCTGACTGAAGCTTTCTTT.

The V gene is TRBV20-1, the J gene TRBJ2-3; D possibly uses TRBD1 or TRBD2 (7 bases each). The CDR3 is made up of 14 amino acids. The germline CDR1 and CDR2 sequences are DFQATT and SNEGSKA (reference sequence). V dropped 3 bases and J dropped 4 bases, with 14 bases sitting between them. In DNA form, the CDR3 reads TGCAGTGCTAGCAGGGGGGGGGGTGCAGATACGCAGTATTTT. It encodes CSASRGGGADTQYF.

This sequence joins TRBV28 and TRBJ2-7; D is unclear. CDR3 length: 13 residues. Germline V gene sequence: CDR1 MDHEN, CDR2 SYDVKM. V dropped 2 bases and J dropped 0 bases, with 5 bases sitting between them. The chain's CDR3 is CASSLRASYEQYF. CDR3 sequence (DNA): TGTGCCAGCAGTTTACGGGCCTCCTACGAGCAGTACTTC. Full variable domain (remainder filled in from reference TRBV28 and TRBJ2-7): DVKVTQSSRYLVKRTGEKVFLECVQDMDHENMFWYRQDPGLGLRLIYFSYDVKMKEKGDIPEGYSVSREKKERFSLILESASTNQTSMYLCASSLRASYEQYFGPGTRLTVT.

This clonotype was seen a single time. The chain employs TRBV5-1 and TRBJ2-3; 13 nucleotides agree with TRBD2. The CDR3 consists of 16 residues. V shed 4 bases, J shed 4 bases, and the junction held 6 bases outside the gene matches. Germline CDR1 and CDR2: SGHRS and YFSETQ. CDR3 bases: TGCGCCAGCAGCCCTACTAGCGGGAGGGTGGCAGATACGCAGTATTTT. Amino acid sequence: CASSPTSGRVADTQYF.

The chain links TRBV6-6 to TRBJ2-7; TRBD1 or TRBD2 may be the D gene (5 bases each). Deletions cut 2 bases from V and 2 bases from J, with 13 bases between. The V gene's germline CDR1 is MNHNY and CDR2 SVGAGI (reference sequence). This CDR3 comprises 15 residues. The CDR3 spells CASSYERDVAYEQYF. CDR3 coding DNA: TGTGCCAGCAGTTACGAACGGGACGTTGCCTACGAGCAGTACTTC.

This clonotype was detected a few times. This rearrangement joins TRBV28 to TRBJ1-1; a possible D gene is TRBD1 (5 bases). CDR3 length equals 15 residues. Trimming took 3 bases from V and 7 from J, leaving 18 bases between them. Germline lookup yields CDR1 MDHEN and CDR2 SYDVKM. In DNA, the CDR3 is TGTGCCAGCAGTTTTCCTGAGCGTGGGGGGATTGAAGCTTTCTTT. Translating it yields CASSFPERGGIEAFF.

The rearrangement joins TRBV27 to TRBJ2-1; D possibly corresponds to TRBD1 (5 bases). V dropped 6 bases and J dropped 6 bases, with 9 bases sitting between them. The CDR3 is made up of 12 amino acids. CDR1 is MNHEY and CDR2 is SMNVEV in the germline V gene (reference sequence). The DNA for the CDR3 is TGTGCCAGCAGCAGGGTTTTCAATGAGCAGTTCTTC. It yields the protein CASSRVFNEQFF.

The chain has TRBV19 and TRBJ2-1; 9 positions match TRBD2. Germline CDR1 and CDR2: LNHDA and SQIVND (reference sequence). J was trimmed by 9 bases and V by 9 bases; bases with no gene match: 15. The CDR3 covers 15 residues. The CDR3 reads CASRWASGVAGEQFF. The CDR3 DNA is TGTGCCAGCAGATGGGCTAGCGGGGTGGCGGGTGAGCAGTTCTTC.

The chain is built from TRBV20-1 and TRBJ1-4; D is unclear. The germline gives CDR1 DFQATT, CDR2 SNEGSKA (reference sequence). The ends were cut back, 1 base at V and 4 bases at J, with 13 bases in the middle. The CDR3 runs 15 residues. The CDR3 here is CSARVLRIHNEKLFF. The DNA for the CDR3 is TGCAGTGCTAGAGTTTTGCGTATACATAATGAAAAACTGTTTTTT.

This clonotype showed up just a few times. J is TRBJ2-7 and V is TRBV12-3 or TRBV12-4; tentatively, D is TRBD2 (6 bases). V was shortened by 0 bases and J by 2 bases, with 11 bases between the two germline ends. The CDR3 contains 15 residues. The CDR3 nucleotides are TGTGCCAGCAGTTTAGCGGGGGGTCTCGCCTACGAGCAGTACTTC. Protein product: CASSLAGGLAYEQYF.

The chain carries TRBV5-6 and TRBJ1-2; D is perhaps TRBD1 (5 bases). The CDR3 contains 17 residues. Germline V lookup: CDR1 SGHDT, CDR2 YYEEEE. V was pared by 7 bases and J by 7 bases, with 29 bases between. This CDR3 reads CASRLRRGSSPFSGYTF. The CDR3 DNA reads TGTGCCAGCCGACTCCGGAGGGGTTCATCCCCATTCAGTGGCTACACCTTC.

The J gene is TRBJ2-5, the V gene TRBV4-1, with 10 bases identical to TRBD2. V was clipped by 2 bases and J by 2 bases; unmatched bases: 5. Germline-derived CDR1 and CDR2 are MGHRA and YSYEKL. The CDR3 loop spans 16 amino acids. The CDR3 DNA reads TGCGCCAGCAGCCAATTGGCTAGCGGGAGACAAGAGACCCAGTACTTC. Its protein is CASSQLASGRQETQYF.

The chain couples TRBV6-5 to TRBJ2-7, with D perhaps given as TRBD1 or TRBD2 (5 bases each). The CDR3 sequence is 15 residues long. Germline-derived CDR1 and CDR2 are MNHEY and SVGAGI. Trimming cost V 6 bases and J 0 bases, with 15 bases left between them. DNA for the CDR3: TGTGCCAGCAGAGTACCGGGACGGAGCTCCTACGAGCAGTACTTC. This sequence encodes CASRVPGRSSYEQYF.